The 5 T cell receptor beta chains reported below all come from one sample, sequenced in a study of blood T cell repertoires in COVID-19. The data were produced by immunoSEQ multiplex PCR, yet TCRdb's version contains in-frame clones alone and is incomplete. The sample lists under 250,000 clones, around 80% occurring once. Sequencing was carried out using peripheral blood. These TCRs come from a woman in her 70s with acute or convalescent COVID-19.

The genes are TRBV27 and TRBJ2-1; no definite D call. The length of the CDR3 is 14 residues. The germline V and J ends were trimmed by 6 bases and 4 bases, with 13 bases remaining between them. Germline V gene sequence: CDR1 MNHEY, CDR2 SMNVEV (reference sequence). CDR3 DNA: TGTGCCAGCAGCTTGAGGAACGGATACAATGAGCAGTTCTTC. This gives the protein CASSLRNGYNEQFF.

The chain links TRBV9 to TRBJ2-2; 7 bases are shared with TRBD1. Germline values: CDR1 SGDLS, CDR2 YYNGEE. V lost 3 bases to trimming and J lost 7 bases; unmatched junction nucleotides: 3. The CDR3 has 13 residues. The CDR3 sequence is CASSAWDSGELFF. CDR3 nucleotides: TGTGCCAGCAGCGCCTGGGACAGCGGGGAGCTGTTTTTT.

This clone was picked up a small number of times. The chain employs TRBV29-1 and TRBJ2-7; 11 nucleotides match TRBD2. V was pared by 6 bases and J by 6 bases, with 7 bases of the junction left unmatched. The CDR3 has 13 residues. Per the germline V gene, CDR1 is SQVTM and CDR2 is ANQGSEA. CDR3 coding DNA: TGCAGCGTACGTAGCGGGGGGGCCTCCGAGCAGTACTTC. Encoded protein: CSVRSGGASEQYF.

The chain joins TRBV7-9 to TRBJ2-7; no clear D. Germline lookup yields CDR1 SEHNR and CDR2 FQNEAQ (reference sequence). The CDR3 has 13 residues. The germline V and J ends were trimmed by 3 bases and 6 bases, with 12 bases remaining between them. The CDR3 region has the DNA TGTGCCAGCAGCTTTTATCAAGCTCCCGAGCAGTACTTC. Its protein product is CASSFYQAPEQYF.

The J gene is TRBJ2-3, the V gene TRBV25-1; 7 positions agree with TRBD2. Germline assignment: CDR1 MGHDK and CDR2 SYGVNS. CDR3 length: 15 residues. Germline trimming cut 4 bases from V and 4 bases from J; bases unmatched to any gene: 8. CDR3 loop: CASSAGGGTPDTQYF. The CDR3 nucleotides are TGTGCCAGCAGTGCTGGGGGGGGTACCCCAGATACGCAGTATTTT.